Presented here are 6 T cell receptor beta chains from one specimen sequenced in a study of Graves' ophthalmopathy and Graves' hyperthyroidism. The TCR beta CDR3 regions underwent amplification from RNA transcripts. First-round RT-PCR employed HTBI primers, with a second-round multiplex PCR after it. Using its own MiXCR run on the multiplex PCR reads, TCRdb lists one record per CDR3 protein. This table holds 30,000 to 50,000 distinct CDR3 sequences, about 50% found once. Sequenced sample: peripheral blood. Source of these receptors: an adult woman with stable Graves' hyperthyroidism.

In its sample, this clonotype ranks as medium-sized (0.01 to 0.1%). This sequence joins TRBV6-5 and TRBJ1-2; D may be TRBD1 (6 bases). Germline values: CDR1 MNHEY, CDR2 SVGAGI. This CDR3 contains 16 residues. The germline V and J ends were trimmed by 1 base and 0 bases, with 12 bases remaining between them. In DNA, the CDR3 is TGTGCCAGCAGTTACTTCGGGGGGACATCTAACTATGGCTACACCTTC. This codes for CASSYFGGTSNYGYTF.

This clonotype has at least ten counts. J is TRBJ2-5 and V is TRBV28; perhaps TRBD1 as D (5 bases). Germline CDR1 and CDR2: MDHEN and SYDVKM. Trimming stripped 6 bases from V and 4 bases from J, with 12 bases between. This CDR3 region has 13 residues. The CDR3 spells CASRLLGRETQYF. In nucleotides, the CDR3 is TGTGCCAGCAGGCTACTGGGGCGAGAGACCCAGTACTTC.

The table lists this clonotype with many counts. The chain uses TRBV6-1 and TRBJ2-5; TRBD1 is a possible D gene (7 bases). Trimming cost V 1 base and J 4 bases, with 13 bases left between them. CDR3 size: 15 residues. The germline CDR1 and CDR2 sequences are MNHNS and SASEGT. The CDR3 spells CASSEVGGGRETQYF. The CDR3 DNA sequence: TGTGCCAGCAGTGAAGTAGGAGGGGGCAGAGAGACCCAGTACTTC.

This clonotype was recorded at least ten times. The chain combines TRBV5-1 with TRBJ2-5, with 11 bases lining up with TRBD2. CDR1 and CDR2 (germline): SGHRS, YFSETQ. The CDR3 runs 16 residues. The V gene end was trimmed by 0 bases and the J gene end by 5 bases; junction bases not matched to a gene: 6. The CDR3 is CASSLELAGVEETQYF. CDR3 nucleotides: TGCGCCAGCAGCTTGGAACTAGCGGGAGTTGAGGAGACCCAGTACTTC.

This clonotype was picked up many times. The chain couples TRBV29-1 to TRBJ1-1; TRBD1 might be the D (6 bases). V lost 6 bases and J 0 bases, leaving 11 bases between the germline ends. Per the germline V gene, CDR1 is SQVTM and CDR2 is ANQGSEA. The CDR3 is 13 residues long. CDR3 sequence (DNA): TGCAGCGTGGATGACAGGATGAACACTGAAGCTTTCTTT. Protein sequence: CSVDDRMNTEAFF.

At least ten counts were recorded for this clonotype. The V gene is TRBV7-9, the J gene TRBJ2-7; 9 nucleotides line up with TRBD2. Germline-derived CDR1 and CDR2 are SEHNR and FQNEAQ (reference sequence). The CDR3 is 14 residues long. V gave up 4 bases and J gave up 5 bases; unmatched junction bases: 6. This CDR3 reads CASSSSGTRNEQYF. CDR3 nucleotides: TGTGCCAGCAGCTCTAGCGGGACTAGAAACGAGCAGTACTTC.